What follows are 23 T cell receptor beta chains derived from one specimen sequenced in a study of metastatic and nonmetastatic thyroid tumors. Every patient underwent thyroid surgery untreated. With MiXCR, TCRdb reprocessed the PCR reads. The sample lists approximately 20,000 clones; more than 30% were seen once. Sequencing was performed on tumor tissue. The receptors originated from a female donor with papillary thyroid cancer or a benign thyroid nodule (not recorded which). Some clones in this sample may be carry-over from other donors' samples.

V usage is TRBV4-3 and J usage is TRBJ2-7, with TRBD2 matching over 7 bases. The V gene's germline CDR1 is LGHNA and CDR2 YSLEER. This CDR3 is built from 15 residues. Trimming cost V 2 bases and J 0 bases; bases outside gene matches: 4. The CDR3 region is CASSQSSGISYEQYF. CDR3 nucleotides: TGCGCCAGCAGCCAATCTAGCGGAATCTCCTACGAGCAGTACTTC.

Remarks on this clone: The conserved phenylalanine or tryptophan is not found at the CDR3 terminus, so this likely reflects a read error. The V call is TRBV20-1, the J call TRBJ2-7; 10 bases agree with TRBD2. CDR1 is DFQATT and CDR2 is SNEGSKA in the germline V gene (reference sequence). The CDR3 is 16 amino acids. V gave up 5 bases and J gave up 2 bases; unmatched junction bases: 12. The CDR3 DNA sequence: TGCAGTGCTCGCAAGCTAGGGACTAGCGAGACCTACGAGCAGTACCTC. Encoded protein: CSARKLGTSETYEQYL.

This clone was picked up a small number of times. The chain employs TRBV19 and TRBJ2-1; 7 nucleotides agree with TRBD1. The CDR3 contains 14 residues. From germline, CDR1 is LNHDA and CDR2 SQIVND (reference sequence). J lost 5 bases, V lost 2 bases, and 3 bases had no gene match. Here the CDR3 DNA reads TGTGCCAGTAGTATAAGGGGGCGGAACAATGAGCAGTTCTTC. Protein sequence: CASSIRGRNNEQFF.

The genes are TRBV2 and TRBJ1-2, with 7 bases identical to TRBD1. V shed 7 bases and J 5 bases; nucleotides not matched to a gene: 10. The CDR3 contains 14 residues. Germline CDR1 is SNHLY and CDR2 is FYNNEI. CDR3 DNA: TGTGCCAGCACCCTTGGAGGGGGCGCGTATGGCTACACCTTC. Translated: CASTLGGGAYGYTF.

This clone was counted between two and nine times. In DNA, the CDR3 is TGTGCCAGCAGTTACTCTATGGAGGGCAATCAGCCCCAGCATTTT. Translated: CASSYSMEGNQPQHF. This chain links TRBV6-2 or TRBV6-3 with TRBJ1-5; unclear D gene. CDR1 and CDR2 (germline): MNHEY, SVGEGT. V was clipped by 0 bases and J by 2 bases, with 8 bases between them. The CDR3 runs to 15 residues.

This sequence joins TRBV28 and TRBJ1-6; D not certain. CDR1 MDHEN and CDR2 SYDVKM come from the germline V gene. Trimming took 3 bases from V and 7 from J, leaving 22 bases between them. CDR3 length: 18 residues. CDR3 coding DNA: TGTGCCAGCAGTTTCCCCGCTGCGGGAAGGACCCAAAATTCACCCCTCCACTTT. It specifies CASSFPAAGRTQNSPLHF. The complete variable domain, with remaining parts taken from reference TRBV28 and TRBJ1-6, reads DVKVTQSSRYLVKRTGEKVFLECVQDMDHENMFWYRQDPGLGLRLIYFSYDVKMKEKGDIPEGYSVSREKKERFSLILESASTNQTSMYLCASSFPAAGRTQNSPLHFGNGTRLTVT.

The rearrangement uses TRBV15 and TRBJ2-2; 9 nucleotides match TRBD1. The CDR3 runs to 16 residues. After removal of 3 bases from V and 4 bases from J, the junction contained 6 bases not matched to a gene. Germline CDR1 LNHNV, CDR2 YYDKDF (reference sequence). CDR3 coding DNA: TGTGCCACCAGCAGGGAACAGGGGGCGCTCACCGGGGAGCTGTTTTTT. Amino acids: CATSREQGALTGELFF.

The gene calls are TRBV20-1 and TRBJ1-6; D ambiguous. Deletions cut 0 bases from V and 8 bases from J, with 14 bases between. CDR3 length equals 15 residues. CDR1 and CDR2 (germline): DFQATT, SNEGSKA (reference sequence). The CDR3 DNA is TGCAGTGCTAGAGATCCCTCAGCAGGTTATTCACCCCTCCACTTT. Its translation is CSARDPSAGYSPLHF.

The rearrangement joins TRBV6-1 to TRBJ1-3, with D hard to call. Germline assignment: CDR1 MNHNS and CDR2 SASEGT. There are 15 residues in the CDR3. V was pared by 1 base and J by 0 bases, with 7 bases between. CDR3 in amino acids: CASSEVVSSGNTIYF. The CDR3 DNA is TGTGCCAGCAGTGAAGTCGTGTCCTCTGGAAACACCATATATTTT.

This clone was recorded a few times. The V gene is TRBV12-3 or TRBV12-4, the J gene TRBJ2-1; D not resolved. With 8 bases removed from V and 5 bases from J, the gap between germline ends came to 10 bases. This CDR3 is 12 amino acids long. CDR3 DNA: TGTGCCAGCCGGTATAGCAACAATGAGCAGTTCTTC. Translating gives CASRYSNNEQFF.

In DNA form, the CDR3 reads TGTGCCAGCTCACCCGACAGAGACTATGGCTACACCTTC. It translates to CASSPDRDYGYTF. The J gene is TRBJ1-2, the V gene TRBV18; tentative D call: TRBD1 (5 bases). Deletions cut 3 bases from V and 3 bases from J, with 8 bases between. Germline assignment: CDR1 KGHSH and CDR2 LQKENI. This CDR3 spans 13 amino acids. Drawing the rest from reference TRBV18 and TRBJ1-2, the complete variable domain is NAGVMQNPRHLVRRRGQEARLRCSPMKGHSHVYWYRQLPEEGLKFMVYLQKENIIDESGMPKERFSAEFPKEGPSILRIQQVVRGDSAAYFCASSPDRDYGYTFGSGTRLTVV.

This clone turned up a few times. The J gene is TRBJ1-1, the V gene TRBV6-2 or TRBV6-3; D might be TRBD1 (5 bases). Trimming took off 2 bases at V and 1 base at J, with 8 bases between the two ends. Germline V gene lookup returns CDR1 MNHEY and CDR2 SVGEGT. The length of the CDR3 is 14 residues. The CDR3 spells CASSYGGTNTEAFF. CDR3 DNA sequence: TGTGCCAGCAGTTACGGGGGTACGAACACTGAAGCTTTCTTT.

This clone was seen only a few times. The chain carries TRBV19 and TRBJ2-1; possible D gene TRBD1, 6 bases. The CDR3 length is 15 residues. The germline gives CDR1 LNHDA, CDR2 SQIVND (reference sequence). V dropped 5 bases and J dropped 6 bases, with 17 bases sitting between them. Here the CDR3 DNA reads TGTGCCAGTAGTTTGGTTGGGGGCGCGATCAATGAGCAGTTCTTC. Encoded protein: CASSLVGGAINEQFF.

The chain combines TRBV6-2 or TRBV6-3 with TRBJ1-6, with a weak D call TRBD1 (5 bases). The V gene lost 2 bases and the J gene lost 5 bases, with 7 bases spanning the gap. The germline CDR1 and CDR2 sequences are MNHEY and SVGEGT. The CDR3 runs 14 residues. The CDR3 DNA sequence: TGTGCCAGCAGTTACGGCAGGGATAATTCACCCCTCCACTTT. This gives the protein CASSYGRDNSPLHF.

The chain joins TRBV11-2 to TRBJ2-1; 11 nucleotides match TRBD2. Germline assignment: CDR1 SGHAT and CDR2 FQNNGV. The CDR3 runs to 15 residues. V lost 4 bases and J lost 8; bases outside the gene matches: 7. The CDR3 here is CASSWIAGGLYEQFF. The CDR3 DNA follows: TGTGCCAGCAGCTGGATAGCGGGAGGGCTCTATGAGCAGTTCTTC.

This clone was observed a single time. The chain is built from TRBV10-3 and TRBJ2-5, with 15 bases lining up with TRBD2. After removal of 2 bases from V and 5 bases from J, the junction contained 12 bases not matched to a gene. The CDR3 length is 19 residues. CDR1 is ENHRY, CDR2 SYGVKD, per germline. Written as DNA, the CDR3 is TGTGCCATCAGTGAGAGAATCGGACTAGCGGGAGGGCCCCGGGAGACCCAGTACTTC. Protein sequence: CAISERIGLAGGPRETQYF.

The V gene is TRBV28, the J gene TRBJ2-2; 10 nucleotides align to TRBD2. CDR1 is MDHEN and CDR2 is SYDVKM in the germline V gene. The V gene end was trimmed by 4 bases and the J gene end by 0 bases; junction bases not matched to a gene: 5. The CDR3 length is 17 residues. Here the CDR3 DNA reads TGTGCCAGCAGTTCACCGGGACTAGCGTCGAACACCGGGGAGCTGTTTTTT. This sequence encodes CASSSPGLASNTGELFF.

The chain has TRBV11-2 and TRBJ2-1, with 7 bases identical to TRBD1. Per the germline V gene, CDR1 is SGHAT and CDR2 is FQNNGV. The CDR3 sequence is 15 residues long. The junction had 13 bases not matched to a gene; V was cut back by 4 bases and J by 10 bases. The CDR3: CASSSDRDLALEQFF. CDR3 bases: TGTGCCAGCAGCTCAGACAGGGATCTAGCCTTAGAGCAGTTCTTC.

This clone was seen a handful of times. V usage is TRBV24-1 and J usage is TRBJ2-2; 9 bases map to TRBD1. J was trimmed by 4 bases and V by 3 bases; bases with no gene match: 5. Germline-derived CDR1 and CDR2 are KGHDR and SFDVKD. The CDR3 totals 16 residues. The CDR3 DNA sequence: TGTGCCACCAGTGATCCCGGGACAGGGAGCACCGGGGAGCTGTTTTTT. This sequence encodes CATSDPGTGSTGELFF.

The V and J genes are TRBV28 and TRBJ2-3, with 12 bases fitting TRBD2. Looked up from germline, CDR1 is MDHEN and CDR2 is SYDVKM. The junction had 11 bases not matched to a gene; V was cut back by 6 bases and J by 7 bases. The CDR3 runs 16 residues. CDR3 in amino acids: CASSPSSGRVGNTQYF. The CDR3 bases are TGTGCCAGCAGCCCTTCTAGCGGGAGGGTTGGGAATACGCAGTATTTT.

This chain connects TRBV5-4 to TRBJ1-1; 12 nucleotides agree with TRBD1. Per germline, CDR1 SGHNT and CDR2 YYREEE (reference sequence). The CDR3 has 16 residues. The V segment lost 4 bases and the J segment 4 bases; nucleotides outside the gene matches: 8. CDR3 sequence: CASSPGDRGLTTEAFF. For the CDR3, the DNA is TGTGCCAGCAGCCCCGGGGACAGGGGGCTTACCACTGAAGCTTTCTTT. Full variable domain (rest looked up from reference TRBV5-4 and TRBJ1-1): ETGVTQSPTHLIKTRGQQVTLRCSSQSGHNTVSWYQQALGQGPQFIFQYYREEENGRGNFPPRFSGLQFPNYSSELNVNALELDDSALYLCASSPGDRGLTTEAFFGQGTRLTVV.

The V gene is TRBV19, the J gene TRBJ1-1; possible D gene TRBD1, 5 bases. V dropped 4 bases and J dropped 1 base, with 7 bases sitting between them. Per the germline V gene, CDR1 is LNHDA and CDR2 is SQIVND (reference sequence). The CDR3 sequence is 13 residues long. Written as DNA, the CDR3 is TGTGCCAGTAGTAGCGACAGGAACACTGAAGCTTTCTTT. It codes for CASSSDRNTEAFF.

The genes are TRBV10-1 and TRBJ2-3; TRBD1 matches at 7 bases. The germline V gene encodes CDR1 WNHNN and CDR2 SYGVQD (reference sequence). J lost 5 bases, V lost 6 bases, and 8 bases had no gene match. CDR3 length equals 14 residues. Here the CDR3 reads CASSQGTVLDTQYF. In nucleotides, the CDR3 is TGCGCCAGCAGCCAAGGGACAGTTTTAGATACGCAGTATTTT.